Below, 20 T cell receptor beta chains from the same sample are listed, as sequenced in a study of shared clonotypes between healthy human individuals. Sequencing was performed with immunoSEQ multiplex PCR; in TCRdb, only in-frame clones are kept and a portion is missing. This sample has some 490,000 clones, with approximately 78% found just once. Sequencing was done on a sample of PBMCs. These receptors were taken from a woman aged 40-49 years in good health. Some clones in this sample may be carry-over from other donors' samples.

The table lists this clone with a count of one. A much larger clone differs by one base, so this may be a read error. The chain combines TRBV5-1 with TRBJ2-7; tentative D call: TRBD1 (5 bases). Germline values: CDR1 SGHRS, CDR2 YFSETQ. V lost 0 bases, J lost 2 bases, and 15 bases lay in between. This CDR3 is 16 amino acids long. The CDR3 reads CASSLEGVPPPYEQYF. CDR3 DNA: TGCGCCAGCAGCTTGGAAGGGGTCCCACCCCCCTACGAGCAGTACTTC.

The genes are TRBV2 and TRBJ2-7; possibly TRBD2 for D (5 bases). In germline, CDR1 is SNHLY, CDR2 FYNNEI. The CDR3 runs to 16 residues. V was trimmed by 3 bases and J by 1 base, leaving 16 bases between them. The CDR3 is CASSERIDYLSYEQYF. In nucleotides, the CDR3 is TGTGCCAGCAGTGAGCGGATCGACTACCTGTCCTACGAGCAGTACTTC.

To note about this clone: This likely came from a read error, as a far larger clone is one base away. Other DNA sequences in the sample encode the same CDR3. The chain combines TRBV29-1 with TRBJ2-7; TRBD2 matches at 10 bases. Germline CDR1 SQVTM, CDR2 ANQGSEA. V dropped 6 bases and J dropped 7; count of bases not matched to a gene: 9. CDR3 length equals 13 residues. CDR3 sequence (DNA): TGCAGCGTCTCGACTAGCGGGTCGTATGAGCAGTACTTC. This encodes CSVSTSGSYEQYF.

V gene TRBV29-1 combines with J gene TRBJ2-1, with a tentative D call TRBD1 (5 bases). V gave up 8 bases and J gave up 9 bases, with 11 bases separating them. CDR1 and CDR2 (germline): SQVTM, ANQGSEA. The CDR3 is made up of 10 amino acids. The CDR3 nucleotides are TGCAGCACCGCACAGGTTGAGCAGTTCTTC. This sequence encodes CSTAQVEQFF.

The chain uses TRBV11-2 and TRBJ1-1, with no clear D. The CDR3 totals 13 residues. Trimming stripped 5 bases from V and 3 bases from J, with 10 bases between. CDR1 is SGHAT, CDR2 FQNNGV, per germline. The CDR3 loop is CASSAGPYTEAFF. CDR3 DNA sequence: TGTGCCAGCAGCGCCGGACCCTACACTGAAGCTTTCTTT.

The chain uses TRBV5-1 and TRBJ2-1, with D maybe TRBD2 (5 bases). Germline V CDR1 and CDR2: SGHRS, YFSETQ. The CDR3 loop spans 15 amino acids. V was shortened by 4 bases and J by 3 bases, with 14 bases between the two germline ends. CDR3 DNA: TGCGCCAGCAGCCTAGCCTCCCCCCTCTACAATGAGCAGTTCTTC. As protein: CASSLASPLYNEQFF.

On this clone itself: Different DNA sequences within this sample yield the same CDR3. Here the CDR3 DNA reads TGCGCCAGCAGCTTATCCGGGGAGCTGTTTTTT. This translates into CASSLSGELFF. V gene TRBV5-1 combines with J gene TRBJ2-2; unclear D gene. Per germline, CDR1 SGHRS and CDR2 YFSETQ. This CDR3 has 11 amino acids. Trimming removed 2 bases from V and 6 bases from J, with 2 bases in between.

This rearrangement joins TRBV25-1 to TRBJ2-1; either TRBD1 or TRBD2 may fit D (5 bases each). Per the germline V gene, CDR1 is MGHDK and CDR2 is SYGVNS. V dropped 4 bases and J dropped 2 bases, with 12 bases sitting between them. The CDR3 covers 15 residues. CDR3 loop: CASSGGPGPYNEQFF. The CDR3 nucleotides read TGTGCCAGCAGTGGGGGTCCGGGGCCCTACAATGAGCAGTTCTTC.

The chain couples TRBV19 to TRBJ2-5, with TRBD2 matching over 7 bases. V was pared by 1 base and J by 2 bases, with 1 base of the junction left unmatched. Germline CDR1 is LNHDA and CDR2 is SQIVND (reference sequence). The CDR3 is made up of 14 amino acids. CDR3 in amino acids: CASSIGGGQETQYF. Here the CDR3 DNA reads TGTGCCAGTAGTATAGGGGGGGGACAAGAGACCCAGTACTTC.

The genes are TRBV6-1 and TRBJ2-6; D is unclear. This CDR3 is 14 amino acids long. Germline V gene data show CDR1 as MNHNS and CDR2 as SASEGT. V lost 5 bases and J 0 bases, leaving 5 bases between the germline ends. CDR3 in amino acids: CASSRYSGANVLTF. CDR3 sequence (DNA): TGTGCCAGCAGTCGCTACTCTGGGGCCAACGTCCTGACTTTC.

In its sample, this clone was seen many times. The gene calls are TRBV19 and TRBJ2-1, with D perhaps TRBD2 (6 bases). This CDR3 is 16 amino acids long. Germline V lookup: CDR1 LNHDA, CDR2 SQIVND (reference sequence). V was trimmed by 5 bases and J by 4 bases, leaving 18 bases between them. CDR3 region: CASSPRLGAFYNEQFF. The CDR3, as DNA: TGTGCCAGTAGTCCCCGACTAGGGGCCTTTTACAATGAGCAGTTCTTC.

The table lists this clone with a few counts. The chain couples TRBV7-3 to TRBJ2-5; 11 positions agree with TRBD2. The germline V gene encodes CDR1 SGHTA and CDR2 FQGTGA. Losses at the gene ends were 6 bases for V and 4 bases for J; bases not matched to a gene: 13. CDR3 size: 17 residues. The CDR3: CASRLKSGTSGTETQYF. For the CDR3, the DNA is TGTGCCAGCAGATTGAAATCCGGGACTAGCGGTACAGAGACCCAGTACTTC.

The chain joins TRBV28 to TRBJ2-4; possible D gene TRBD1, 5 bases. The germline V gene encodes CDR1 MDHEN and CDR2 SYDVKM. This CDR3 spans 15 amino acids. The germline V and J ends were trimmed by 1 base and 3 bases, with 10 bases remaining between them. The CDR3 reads CASSLSGMGKNIQYF. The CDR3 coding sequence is TGTGCCAGCAGTTTATCAGGGATGGGCAAAAACATTCAGTACTTC.

CDR3 region: CASSMDRGYSPLHF. In DNA, the CDR3 is TGTGCCAGCAGCATGGACAGGGGGTATTCACCCCTCCACTTT. V usage is TRBV5-6 and J usage is TRBJ1-6, with TRBD1 identical over 10 bases. V shed 4 bases, J shed 8 bases, and the junction held 3 bases outside the gene matches. From germline, CDR1 is SGHDT and CDR2 YYEEEE. The CDR3 has 14 amino acids.

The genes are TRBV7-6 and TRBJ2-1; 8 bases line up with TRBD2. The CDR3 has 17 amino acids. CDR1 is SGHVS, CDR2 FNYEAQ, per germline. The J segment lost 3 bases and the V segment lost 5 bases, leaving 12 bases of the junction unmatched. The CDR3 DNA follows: TGTGCCAGCAGCCAAAGACCGGGACTAGTGAACTACAATGAGCAGTTCTTC. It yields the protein CASSQRPGLVNYNEQFF.

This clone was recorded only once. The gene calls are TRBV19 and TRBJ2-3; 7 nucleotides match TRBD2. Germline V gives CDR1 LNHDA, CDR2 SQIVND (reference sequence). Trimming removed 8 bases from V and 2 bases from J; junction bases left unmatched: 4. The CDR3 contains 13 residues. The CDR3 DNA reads TGTGCCAGTTCGGGGGGATACACAGATACGCAGTATTTT. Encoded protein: CASSGGYTDTQYF.

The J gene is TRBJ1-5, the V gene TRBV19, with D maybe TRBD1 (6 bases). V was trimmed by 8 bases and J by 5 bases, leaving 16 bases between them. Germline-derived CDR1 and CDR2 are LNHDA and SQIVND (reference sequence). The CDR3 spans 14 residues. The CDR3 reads CASCANRVDQPQHF. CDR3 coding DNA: TGTGCCAGTTGTGCAAACAGGGTAGATCAGCCCCAGCATTTT.

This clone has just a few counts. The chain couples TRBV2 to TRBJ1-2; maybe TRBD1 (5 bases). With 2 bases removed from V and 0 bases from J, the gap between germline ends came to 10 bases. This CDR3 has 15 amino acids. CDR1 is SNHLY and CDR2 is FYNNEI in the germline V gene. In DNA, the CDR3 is TGTGCCAGCAGTGAAATTAGGGGCTCTAACTATGGCTACACCTTC. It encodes CASSEIRGSNYGYTF.

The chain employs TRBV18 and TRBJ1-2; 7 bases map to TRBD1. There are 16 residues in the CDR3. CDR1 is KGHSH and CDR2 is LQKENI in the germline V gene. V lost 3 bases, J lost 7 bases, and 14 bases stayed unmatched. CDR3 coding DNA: TGTGCCAGCTCACCCGCGCGGACAGGAGAACTGAGTGGCTACACCTTC. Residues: CASSPARTGELSGYTF. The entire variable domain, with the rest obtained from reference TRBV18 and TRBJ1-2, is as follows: NAGVMQNPRHLVRRRGQEARLRCSPMKGHSHVYWYRQLPEEGLKFMVYLQKENIIDESGMPKERFSAEFPKEGPSILRIQQVVRGDSAAYFCASSPARTGELSGYTFGSGTRLTVV.

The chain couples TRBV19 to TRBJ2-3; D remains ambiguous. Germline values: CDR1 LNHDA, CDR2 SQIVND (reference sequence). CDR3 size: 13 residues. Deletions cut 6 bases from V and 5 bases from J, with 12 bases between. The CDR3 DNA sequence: TGTGCCAGTAGCCCAGGCGGTCTAGATACGCAGTATTTT. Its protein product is CASSPGGLDTQYF. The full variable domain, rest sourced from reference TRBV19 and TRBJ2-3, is DGGITQSPKYLFRKEGQNVTLSCEQNLNHDAMYWYRQDPGQGLRLIYYSQIVNDFQKGDIAEGYSVSREKKESFPLTVTSAQKNPTAFYLCASSPGGLDTQYFGPGTRLTVL.